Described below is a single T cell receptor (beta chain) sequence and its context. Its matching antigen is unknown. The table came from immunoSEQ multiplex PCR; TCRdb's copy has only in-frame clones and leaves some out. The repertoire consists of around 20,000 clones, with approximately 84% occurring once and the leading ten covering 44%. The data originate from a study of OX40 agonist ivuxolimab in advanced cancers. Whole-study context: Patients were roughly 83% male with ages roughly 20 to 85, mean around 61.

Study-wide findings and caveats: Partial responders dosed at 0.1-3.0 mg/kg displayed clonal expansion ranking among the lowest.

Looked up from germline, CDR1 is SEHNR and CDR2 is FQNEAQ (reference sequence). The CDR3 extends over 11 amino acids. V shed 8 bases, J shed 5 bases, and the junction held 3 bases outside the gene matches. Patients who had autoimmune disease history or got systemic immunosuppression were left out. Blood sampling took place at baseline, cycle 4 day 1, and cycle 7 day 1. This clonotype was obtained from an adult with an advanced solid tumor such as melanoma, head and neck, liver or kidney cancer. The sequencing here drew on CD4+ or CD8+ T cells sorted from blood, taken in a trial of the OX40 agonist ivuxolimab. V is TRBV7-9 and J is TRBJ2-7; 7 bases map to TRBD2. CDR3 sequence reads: CASGRANEQYF. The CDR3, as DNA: TGTGCCAGCGGGAGGGCAAACGAGCAGTACTTC.